This T cell receptor beta chain was obtained from a study of graft-versus-host responses after intestinal transplantation. At the level of the study: Induction using anti-thymocyte globulin, followed by tacrolimus and steroids for two to three years, was given to all recipients.

Sequencing used immunoSEQ multiplex PCR; TCRdb keeps in-frame clones, though not all of them. The sample includes more than 9,000 clones, around 88% of them seen just once. Processed graft tissue released its intraepithelial and lamina propria lymphocytes. The receptor's source is a human patient who received an intestinal transplant, so some T cells may come from the graft donor. Sequenced material: ileum tissue, taken around 25 months after intestinal transplantation.

The chain's CDR3 is CASSQGLRDSSYEQYF. The CDR3 DNA is TGCGCCAGCAGCCAAGGTTTGAGGGACAGCTCCTACGAGCAGTACTTC. The chain links TRBV4-3 to TRBJ2-7, with 7 bases that match TRBD1. This CDR3 is built from 16 residues. CDR1 LGHNA and CDR2 YSLEER come from the germline V gene. With 1 base clipped from V and 0 bases from J, the junction kept 6 bases outside the gene matches.